These T cell receptor beta chains were read from a single sample in a study of Ad26.COV2.S vaccination and SARS-CoV-2 variants. Profiling relied on immunoSEQ multiplex PCR, and the TCRdb table lists in-frame clones only, not all of them. The sample records under 150,000 clones, just over 85% being singletons. Sequences were derived from peripheral blood, sampled after recovery from COVID-19. These receptors came from a human donor who had recovered from COVID-19. Each CDR3 is given with its conserved first and last residue.

j_gene,v_gene,len,CDR3aa
TRBJ2-5,TRBV3-1/TRBV3-2,11,CASSHAETQYF
TRBJ1-1,TRBV28,13,CASRRTGKTEAFF
TRBJ1-2,TRBV4-3,15,CASSDSTGYIYGYTF
TRBJ2-3,TRBV27,15,CASSLGTSARDTQYF
TRBJ2-7,TRBV3-1/TRBV3-2,16,CASSRTRAVSSYEQYF
TRBJ1-1,TRBV2,15,CASSREWGRVTEAFF
TRBJ2-5,TRBV7-2,16,CASSFSRGPLGETQYF
TRBJ2-3,TRBV30,13,CAWSVTGRETQYF
TRBJ2-2,TRBV27,13,CASSEQATGELFF
TRBJ1-2,TRBV28,16,CASSLSDRGGNYGYTF
TRBJ2-1,TRBV27,15,CASSLLAGKIGEQFF
TRBJ1-5,TRBV30,15,CAWSGTGPWNQPQHF
TRBJ1-1,TRBV12-3/TRBV12-4,13,CASSFGENTEAFF
TRBJ1-4,TRBV6-5,15,CASSTQDRANEKLFF
TRBJ1-3,TRBV7-2,13,CASSFISANTIYF
TRBJ1-4,TRBV18,14,CASSPPGSGEKLFF
TRBJ1-5,TRBV19,12,CASRTGFQPQHF
TRBJ1-3,TRBV6-5,12,CASGAGGNTIYF
TRBJ2-3,TRBV25-1,16,CASSEYGGTSTDTQYF
TRBJ1-2,TRBV6-5,10,CASRYYGYTF
TRBJ1-2,TRBV5-5,15,CASSPPQDLRATYTF
TRBJ2-5,TRBV27,15,CASSLWGVARETQYF
TRBJ2-5,TRBV27,16,CASSGGLGRSSETQYF
TRBJ1-5,TRBV12-3/TRBV12-4,12,CASSSGGQPQHF
TRBJ2-5,TRBV10-3,12,CAISRTEETQYF
TRBJ1-5,TRBV4-3,13,CASSQGLGRPQHF
TRBJ2-7,TRBV9,12,CASSVASGEQYF
TRBJ1-1,TRBV6-6,14,CASSYGGKNTEAFF
TRBJ2-4,TRBV7-2,14,CASSPTQGKNIQYF
TRBJ2-3,TRBV5-1,13,CASSLAPTDTQYF
TRBJ1-1,TRBV28,14,CASWRLSLNTEAFF
TRBJ2-7,TRBV6-2/TRBV6-3,13,CASSYLRAGEQYF
TRBJ2-1,TRBV7-6,15,CASSLGGRSYNEQFF
TRBJ2-2,TRBV4-3,15,CASSQQIGNTGELFF
TRBJ2-2,TRBV28,12,CASRQNTGELFF
TRBJ1-2,TRBV7-2,18,CASSLGPPDRGQSYGYTF
TRBJ2-3,TRBV30,15,CARTVGSGAGDTQYF
TRBJ2-3,TRBV5-1,15,CASGSGDPSTDTQYF
TRBJ2-5,TRBV13,14,CASSLGTGTETQYF
TRBJ1-1,TRBV20-1,14,CSASFLGKNTEAFF
TRBJ1-6,TRBV7-8,14,CASRGQGYNSPLHF
TRBJ2-1,TRBV25-1,14,CASSEGGQIDEQFF
TRBJ1-5,TRBV28,14,CASTQGASNQPQHF
TRBJ2-4,TRBV7-9,14,CASSLTGQANIQYF
TRBJ2-2,TRBV18,12,CASSANTGELFF
TRBJ1-1,TRBV29-1,12,CSGRVYNTEAFF
TRBJ2-7,TRBV9,12,CASSPSEGEQYF
TRBJ1-4,TRBV4-3,16,CASSQDPAGGNEKLFF
TRBJ1-6,TRBV5-6,13,CASRTWNNSPLHF
TRBJ2-7,TRBV7-2,14,CASSLAVTGSEQYF
TRBJ1-2,TRBV30,11,CAWSDRAGYTF
TRBJ1-1,TRBV5-8,15,CASSFASTAPHEAFF